The T cell receptor beta chain described here comes from a study of blood T cell repertoires in COVID-19. At the level of the study: From the United States, Italy and Spain came samples of acute and convalescent COVID-19.

Source study methods: Amplification from reference gene primers served as the basis for estimated nucleated cell counts. Clones were read by immunoSEQ multiplex PCR, and TCRdb kept only the in-frame ones, dropping some. Clone size and V and J calls were adopted from that table, with D and trimming inferred from the DNA. The sample holds 200,000 to 250,000 clones; 87% are singletons and the top ten take approximately 12%. Trimming removed 5 bases at V and 0 bases at J, with 9 bases between. The CDR3 is made up of 13 amino acids. From germline, CDR1 is SGHNT and CDR2 YYREEE (reference sequence). Material for sequencing was peripheral blood. The chain has TRBV5-4 and TRBJ2-7; the D gene is possibly TRBD2 (6 bases). The source of this sequence is a woman aged 18-29 years who had recovered from COVID-19. The CDR3, as DNA: TGTGCCAGCAGGGGCGGGACCTCCTACGAGCAGTACTTC. The encoded protein is CASRGGTSYEQYF.